A single sample gave rise to the 3 T cell receptor beta chains below, sequenced in a study of CD8 T cells in ankylosing spondylitis. One entry per CDR3 protein results from TCRdb running MiXCR on the 5' RACE reads. The sample lists hundreds of thousands of distinct CDR3 sequences; less than 10% were seen once. Sequencing used blood, either unsorted or a sorted T cell fraction (not recorded which). The receptor set was obtained from a male donor with ankylosing spondylitis or in good health (not recorded which).

This clonotype was counted only a few times. The genes are TRBV12-3 or TRBV12-4 and TRBJ2-5; 13 bases agree with TRBD2. With 5 bases clipped from V and 4 bases from J, the junction kept 16 bases outside the gene matches. The CDR3 length is 19 residues. CDR3 bases: TGTGCCAGCAGTCCCTTACTAGCGGGGGGGAGGTCTACGATAGAGACCCAGTACTTC. Amino acids: CASSPLLAGGRSTIETQYF.

The sample holds many counts of this clonotype. J is TRBJ2-7 and V is TRBV20-1; maybe TRBD1 (6 bases). V was pared by 6 bases and J by 1 base, with 13 bases between. Germline V gene sequence: CDR1 DFQATT, CDR2 SNEGSKA (reference sequence). The CDR3 spans 13 residues. In DNA, the CDR3 is TGCAGTGCCCAAGGGGGACAATCCTACGAGCAGTACTTC. This translates into CSAQGGQSYEQYF.

This clonotype was seen ten or more times. The rearrangement links TRBV7-2 to TRBJ1-2, with D uncertain. The CDR3 contains 12 residues. The germline gives CDR1 SGHTA, CDR2 FQGNSA. V was clipped by 2 bases and J by 10 bases, with 11 bases between them. CDR3 amino acids: CASSLNPEDYTF. The CDR3 bases are TGTGCCAGCAGCTTAAACCCAGAGGACTACACCTTC. The variable domain in full, with the rest retrieved from reference TRBV7-2 and TRBJ1-2, is GAGVSQSPSNKVTEKGKDVELRCDPISGHTALYWYRQSLGQGLEFLIYFQGNSAPDKSGLPSDRFSAERTGGSVSTLTIQRTQQEDSAVYLCASSLNPEDYTFGSGTRLTVV.